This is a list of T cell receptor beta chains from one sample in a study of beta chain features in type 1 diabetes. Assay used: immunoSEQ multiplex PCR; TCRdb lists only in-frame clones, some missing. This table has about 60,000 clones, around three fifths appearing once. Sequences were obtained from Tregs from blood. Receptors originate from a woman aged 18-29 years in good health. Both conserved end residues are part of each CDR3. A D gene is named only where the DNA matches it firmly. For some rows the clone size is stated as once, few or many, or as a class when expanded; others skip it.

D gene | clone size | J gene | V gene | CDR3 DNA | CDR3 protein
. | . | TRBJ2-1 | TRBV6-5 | TGTGCCAGCAGTTACTATTTGGCGGCCTCCTACAATGAGCAGTTCTTC | CASSYYLAASYNEQFF
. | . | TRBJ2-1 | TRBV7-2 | TGTGCCAGCAGCTCACAGGGATGGAATGAGCAGTTCTTC | CASSSQGWNEQFF
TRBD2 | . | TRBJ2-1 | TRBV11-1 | TGTGCCAGCAGCTTTCTAGCGGGGGTAGGTGAGCAGTTCTTC | CASSFLAGVGEQFF
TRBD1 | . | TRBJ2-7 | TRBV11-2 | TGTGCCAGCAAATTGGGAAGGGGGCGAGGGTCCTACGAGCAGTACTTC | CASKLGRGRGSYEQYF
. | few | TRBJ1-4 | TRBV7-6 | TGTGCCAGCAGCGAACGACAGGAGGCTGAAAAACTGTTTTTT | CASSERQEAEKLFF
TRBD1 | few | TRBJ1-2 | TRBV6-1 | TGTGCCAGCAGTCGTCGACAGGGTGGTTATGGCTACACCTTC | CASSRRQGGYGYTF
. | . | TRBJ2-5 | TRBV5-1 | TGCGCCAGCAGCTTAGGTCGGCAGGGTCAAGAGACCCAGTACTTC | CASSLGRQGQETQYF
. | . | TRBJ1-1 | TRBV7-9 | TGTGCCAGCAGCTCCCGGGGTCCCAGGACTGAAGCTTTCTTT | CASSSRGPRTEAFF
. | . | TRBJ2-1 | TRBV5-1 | TGCGCCAGCAGCTGGGTAGGGGGAAAGGAGCAGTTCTTC | CASSWVGGKEQFF
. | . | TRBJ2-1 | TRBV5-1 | TGCGCCAGCAGCTCCGGGGGCTCCTACAATGAGCAGTTCTTC | CASSSGGSYNEQFF
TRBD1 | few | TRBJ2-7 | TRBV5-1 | TGCGCCAGCAGCCCGACAGGGGGTAACTACGAGCAGTACTTC | CASSPTGGNYEQYF
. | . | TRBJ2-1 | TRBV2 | TGTGCCAGCAGACTGGTTCCCTACAATGAGCAGTTCTTC | CASRLVPYNEQFF
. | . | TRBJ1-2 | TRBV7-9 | TGTGCCAGCAGCTTAGCCGTGGGCCAGGCAGCAGGCTACACCTTC | CASSLAVGQAAGYTF
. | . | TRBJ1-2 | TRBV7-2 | TGTGCCAGCAGTCCGGGACTGACATGGAGCTACACCTTC | CASSPGLTWSYTF
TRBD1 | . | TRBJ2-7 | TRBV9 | TGTGCCAGCAGCGCACGACAGGGCAGCGAGCAGTACTTC | CASSARQGSEQYF
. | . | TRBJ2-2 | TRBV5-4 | TGTGCCAGCAGCACTGGTATCCCAGCCAGAGGCGGGGAGCTGTTTTTT | CASSTGIPARGGELFF
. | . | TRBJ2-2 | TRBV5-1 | TGCGCCAGCAGCTTGCAGGGTGGGACCGGGGAGCTGTTTTTT | CASSLQGGTGELFF
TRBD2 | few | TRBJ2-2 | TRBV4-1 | TGCGCCAGCAGCCAAGATCACGGGAGGGCTTGGGGGGAGCTGTTTTTT | CASSQDHGRAWGELFF
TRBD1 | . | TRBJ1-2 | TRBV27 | TGTGCCAGCACCACTCTCAGGGGGCCCGAAAGGTATGGCTACACCTTC | CASTTLRGPERYGYTF
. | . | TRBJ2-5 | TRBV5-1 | TGCGCCAGCAGCGTGCTAGTCCAAGAGACCCAGTACTTC | CASSVLVQETQYF
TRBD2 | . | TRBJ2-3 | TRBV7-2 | TGTGCCAGCCGAGGCGGGGGATACACAGATACGCAGTATTTT | CASRGGGYTDTQYF
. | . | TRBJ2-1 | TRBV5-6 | TGTGCCAGCAGCTCCTCGAGGCTAGCAGGTTTCGCGCAGTTCTTC | CASSSSRLAGFAQFF
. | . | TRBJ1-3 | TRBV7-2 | TGTGCCAGCAGCTTTGGGCCCCGCCAAAACACCATATATTTT | CASSFGPRQNTIYF
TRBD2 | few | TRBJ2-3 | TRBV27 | TGTGCCAGCAGTTTAGCTAGCGGGGGGGGAGCGCAGTATTTT | CASSLASGGGAQYF
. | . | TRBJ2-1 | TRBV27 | TGTGCCAGCTCCTTTACAGGGACCGGGAATGAGCAGTTCTTC | CASSFTGTGNEQFF
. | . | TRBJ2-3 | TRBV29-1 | TGCAGCTCAAACCAAGAGCGTACAGATACGCAGTATTTT | CSSNQERTDTQYF
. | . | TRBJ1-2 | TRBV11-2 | TGTGCCAGCAGCACCCGACTAGTAGGGGGCTACACCTTC | CASSTRLVGGYTF
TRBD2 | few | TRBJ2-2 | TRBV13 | TGTGCCAGCAGCTTCGGGACTAGCGATGGGGAGCTGTTTTTT | CASSFGTSDGELFF
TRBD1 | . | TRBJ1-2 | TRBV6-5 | TGTGCCAGCAGTTACCAGGGCAGGGGGCCATACTATGGCTACACCTTC | CASSYQGRGPYYGYTF
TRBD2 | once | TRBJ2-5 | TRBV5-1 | TGCGCCAGCAGCCTCCTTAGCGGGGGCCTCCAAGAGACCCAGTACTTC | CASSLLSGGLQETQYF
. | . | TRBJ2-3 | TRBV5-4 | TGTGCCAGCAGCACCGGGACAAGCACAGATACGCAGTATTTT | CASSTGTSTDTQYF
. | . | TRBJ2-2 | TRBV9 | TGTGCCAGCAGCTCGCCGTCGGGCACCGGGGAGCTGTTTTTT | CASSSPSGTGELFF
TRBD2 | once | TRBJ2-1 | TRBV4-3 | TGCGCCAGCAGCCAAGATTCGGCTAGCGGGGGTTACTCCTACAATGAGCAGTTCTTC | CASSQDSASGGYSYNEQFF
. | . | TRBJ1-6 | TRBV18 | TGTGCCAGCTCACCTCAGGGAAGTAGATCACCCCTCCACTTT | CASSPQGSRSPLHF
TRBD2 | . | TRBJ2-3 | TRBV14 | TGTGCCAGCAGCCAAGGGACTAGCGGACTCACAGATACGCAGTATTTT | CASSQGTSGLTDTQYF
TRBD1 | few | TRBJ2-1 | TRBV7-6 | TGTGCCAGCAGCCGCGACAGGGTGGCGAGTGAGCAGTTCTTC | CASSRDRVASEQFF
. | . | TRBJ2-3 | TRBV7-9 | TGTGCCAGCAGCTTAGGGGCCACAGGCACAGATACGCAGTATTTT | CASSLGATGTDTQYF
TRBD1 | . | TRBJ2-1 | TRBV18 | TGTGCCAGCTCACCCGGGACAGGGGTGTCGAATGAGCAGTTCTTC | CASSPGTGVSNEQFF
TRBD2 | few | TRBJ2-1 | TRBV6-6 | TGTGCCAGCAGGGGTGGCACTAGCGGGGACTACAATGAGCAGTTCTTC | CASRGGTSGDYNEQFF
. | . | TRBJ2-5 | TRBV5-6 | TGTGCCAGCAGCTTGGGGCAGTTCCAAGAGACCCAGTACTTC | CASSLGQFQETQYF